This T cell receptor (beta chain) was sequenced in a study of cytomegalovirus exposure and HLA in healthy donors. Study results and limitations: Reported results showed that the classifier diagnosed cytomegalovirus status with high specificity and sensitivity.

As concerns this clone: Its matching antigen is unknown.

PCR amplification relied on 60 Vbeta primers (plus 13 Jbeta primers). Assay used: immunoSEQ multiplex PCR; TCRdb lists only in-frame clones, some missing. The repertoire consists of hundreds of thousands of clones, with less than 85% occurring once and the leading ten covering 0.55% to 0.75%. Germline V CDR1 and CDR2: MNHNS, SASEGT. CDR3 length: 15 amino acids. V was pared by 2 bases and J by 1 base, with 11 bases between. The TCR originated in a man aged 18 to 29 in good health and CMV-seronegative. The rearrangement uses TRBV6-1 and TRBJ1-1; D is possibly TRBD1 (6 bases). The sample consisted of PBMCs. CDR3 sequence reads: CASSEILDRNTEAFF. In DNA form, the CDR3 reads TGTGCCAGCAGTGAAATCTTGGACAGGAACACTGAAGCTTTCTTT.